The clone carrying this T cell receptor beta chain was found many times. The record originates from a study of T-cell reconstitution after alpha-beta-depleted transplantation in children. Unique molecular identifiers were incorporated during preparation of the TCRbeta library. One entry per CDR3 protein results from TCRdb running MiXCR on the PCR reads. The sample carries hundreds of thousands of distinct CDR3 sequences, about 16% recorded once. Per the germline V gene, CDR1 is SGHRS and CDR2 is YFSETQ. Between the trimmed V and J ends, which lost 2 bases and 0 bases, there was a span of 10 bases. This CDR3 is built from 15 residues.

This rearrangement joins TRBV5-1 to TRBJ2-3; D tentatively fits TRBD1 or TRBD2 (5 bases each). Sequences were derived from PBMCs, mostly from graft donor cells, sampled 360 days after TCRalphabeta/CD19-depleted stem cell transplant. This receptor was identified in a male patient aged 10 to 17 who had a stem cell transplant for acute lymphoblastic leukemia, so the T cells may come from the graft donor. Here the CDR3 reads CASSFVGVSTDTQYF. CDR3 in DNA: TGCGCCAGCAGCTTTGTGGGGGTGAGCACAGATACGCAGTATTTT.